This T cell receptor (beta chain) was documented in a study of cytomegalovirus exposure and HLA in healthy donors. Germline V gene data show CDR1 as SQVTM and CDR2 as ANQGSEA. The V gene lost 7 bases and the J gene lost 7 bases, with 19 bases spanning the gap. The CDR3 extends over 13 amino acids. 60 Vbeta and 13 Jbeta primers were used in PCR. Method: immunoSEQ multiplex PCR; TCRdb's copy keeps in-frame clones and lacks some. The repertoire holds some 150,000 clones, with 80% as singletons. This sequence joins TRBV29-1 and TRBJ1-2; D possibly corresponds to TRBD1 (6 bases). This TCR was recovered from a young man in good health and CMV-seropositive. Sequencing was performed on PBMCs. The CDR3 loop reads CSAPTGSEVGYTF. In DNA, the CDR3 is TGCAGCGCTCCCACAGGGTCTGAGGTTGGCTACACCTTC.